The TCR beta chain described here comes from a study of Ad26.COV2.S vaccination and SARS-CoV-2 variants. The overall study: The donor belonged to the COV1001 Ad26.COV2.S trial arm. Whole-study findings and limits: CD8+ and CD4+ T cells specific for spike reportedly responded with substantial breadth after vaccination. Comparability of non-spike TCR breadth was observed across vaccine and placebo recipients.

Indicated treatment: roughly 20 received Ad26.COV2.S at low or high dose, single or two shots; several received placebo; per-sample allocation not given. Collection of the samples took place on day 63 after the first injection of vaccine or placebo. The CDR3 has 14 amino acids. Trimming took off 6 bases at V and 2 bases at J, with 14 bases between the two ends. Germline CDR1 reads KGHSH; CDR2 reads LQKENI. TCRdb's table, derived via immunoSEQ multiplex PCR, lists solely in-frame clones and lacks some. The sample yields approximately 340,000 clones, roughly 85% seen once. This clone was detected many times. Its specificity is not known.

The TCR sequence derives from a person aged 18-65 years who received the Ad26.COV2.S COVID-19 vaccine or a placebo. The V gene is TRBV18, the J gene TRBJ2-7; D assignment may be TRBD1 or TRBD2 (5 bases each). This sample comprised peripheral blood, obtained in a trial of Ad26.COV2.S vaccine versus placebo. CDR3 sequence reads: CASSPARGAYEQYF. Here the CDR3 DNA reads TGTGCCAGCTCCCCAGCGAGGGGAGCCTACGAGCAGTACTTC.